This T cell receptor (beta chain) is from a study of shared clonotypes between healthy human individuals. Whole-study context: The donors, two women and a few men, were aged 18 to 49. The study, taken as a whole, reports: Generation probabilities were higher for clonotypes shared across all four sorted-subset donors than for unshared ones.

On this clone: Its antigen is unknown.

This CDR3 is built from 16 residues. V trimming: 2 bases; J trimming: 7 bases; junction bases outside the gene matches: 7. From germline, CDR1 is SGHAT and CDR2 FQNNGV. Positive CCR7 selection of CD45RO-negative cells yielded the naive CD8 cells, and terminally differentiated effector memory CD45RA+ cells were excluded. In the source study's methods: Sequence data from immunoSEQ were junction-only and lacked quality scores; consequently, filtering differed. Only in-frame clones appear in the TCRdb table, and some are missing; sequencing was by immunoSEQ multiplex PCR. V and J calls and clone size are given by that table; D and trimming were obtained from the DNA. The sample contains some 2,000,000 clones, over 85% of which appear only once.

The rearrangement uses TRBV11-2 and TRBJ2-2; 10 bases are a match to TRBD2. Source material: naive CD8+ T cells sorted from blood. The TCR was taken from a man younger than 35 in good health. Here the CDR3 reads CASSLSPSGGIGELFF. CDR3 bases: TGTGCCAGCAGCTTATCTCCTAGCGGGGGTATCGGGGAGCTGTTTTTT.